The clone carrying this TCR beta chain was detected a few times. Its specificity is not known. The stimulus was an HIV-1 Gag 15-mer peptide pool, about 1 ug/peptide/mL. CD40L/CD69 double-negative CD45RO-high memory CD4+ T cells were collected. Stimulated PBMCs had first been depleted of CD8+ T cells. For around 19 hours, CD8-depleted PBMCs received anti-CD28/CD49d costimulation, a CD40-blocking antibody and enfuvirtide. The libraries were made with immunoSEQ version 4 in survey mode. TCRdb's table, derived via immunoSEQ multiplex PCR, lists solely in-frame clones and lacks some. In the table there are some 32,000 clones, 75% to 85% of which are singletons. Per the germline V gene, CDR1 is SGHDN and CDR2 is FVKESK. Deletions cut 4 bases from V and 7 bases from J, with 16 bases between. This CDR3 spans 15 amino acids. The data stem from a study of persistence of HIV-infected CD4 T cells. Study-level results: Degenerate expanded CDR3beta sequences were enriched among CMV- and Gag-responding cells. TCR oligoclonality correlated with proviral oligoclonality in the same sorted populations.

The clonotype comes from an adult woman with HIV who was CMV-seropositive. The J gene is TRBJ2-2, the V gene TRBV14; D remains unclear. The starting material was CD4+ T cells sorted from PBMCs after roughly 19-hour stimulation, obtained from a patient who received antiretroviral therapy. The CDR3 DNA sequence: TGTGCCAGCAGCCCTCGGACCGGAACCAACGGGGAGCTGTTTTTT. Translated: CASSPRTGTNGELFF.